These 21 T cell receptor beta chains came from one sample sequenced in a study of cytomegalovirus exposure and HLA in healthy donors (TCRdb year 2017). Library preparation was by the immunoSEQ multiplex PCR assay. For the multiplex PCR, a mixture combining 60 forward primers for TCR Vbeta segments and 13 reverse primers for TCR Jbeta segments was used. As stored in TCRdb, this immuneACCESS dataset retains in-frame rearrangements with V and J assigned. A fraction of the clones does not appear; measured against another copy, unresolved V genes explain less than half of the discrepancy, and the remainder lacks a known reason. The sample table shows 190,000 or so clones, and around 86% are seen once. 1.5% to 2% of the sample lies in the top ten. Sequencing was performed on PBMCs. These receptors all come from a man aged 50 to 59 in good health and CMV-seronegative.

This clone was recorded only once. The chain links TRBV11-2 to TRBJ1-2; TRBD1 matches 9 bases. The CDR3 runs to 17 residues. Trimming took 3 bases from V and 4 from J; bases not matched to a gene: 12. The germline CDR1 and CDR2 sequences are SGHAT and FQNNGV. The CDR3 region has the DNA TGTGCCAGCAGCTTCGGGACAGGGAGGGCTAAATTCTATGGCTACACCTTC. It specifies CASSFGTGRAKFYGYTF.

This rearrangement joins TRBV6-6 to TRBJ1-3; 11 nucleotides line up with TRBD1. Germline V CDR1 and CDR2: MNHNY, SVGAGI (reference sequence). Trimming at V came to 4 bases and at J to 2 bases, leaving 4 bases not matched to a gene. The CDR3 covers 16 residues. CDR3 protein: CASSSVGQGAGNTIYF. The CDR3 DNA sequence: TGTGCCAGCAGTTCCGTGGGACAGGGGGCTGGAAACACCATATATTTT.

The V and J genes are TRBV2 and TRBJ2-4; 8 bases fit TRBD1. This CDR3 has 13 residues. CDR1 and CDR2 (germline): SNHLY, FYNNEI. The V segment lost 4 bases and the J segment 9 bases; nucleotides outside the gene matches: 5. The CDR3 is CASSGTGISIQYF. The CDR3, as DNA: TGTGCCAGCAGTGGGACAGGGATTAGCATTCAGTACTTC. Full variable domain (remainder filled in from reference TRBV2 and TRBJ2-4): EPEVTQTPSHQVTQMGQEVILRCVPISNHLYFYWYRQILGQKVEFLVSFYNNEISEKSEIFDDQFSVERPDGSNFTLKIRSTKLEDSAMYFCASSGTGISIQYFGAGTRLSVL.

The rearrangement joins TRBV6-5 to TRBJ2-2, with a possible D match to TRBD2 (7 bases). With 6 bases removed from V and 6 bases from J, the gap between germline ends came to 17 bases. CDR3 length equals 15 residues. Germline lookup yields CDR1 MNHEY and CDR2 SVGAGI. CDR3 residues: CASRTEGGLAGELFF. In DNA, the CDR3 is TGTGCCAGCAGGACCGAGGGGGGGCTGGCCGGGGAGCTGTTTTTT.

This chain's CDR3 is CASSITRNEQFF. CDR3 bases: TGTGCCAGCAGTATAACTCGCAATGAGCAGTTCTTC. The gene calls are TRBV7-6 and TRBJ2-1; D gene unclear. CDR1 and CDR2 from the germline V gene are SGHVS and FNYEAQ. Trimming stripped 6 bases from V and 6 bases from J, with 9 bases between. This CDR3 has 12 amino acids.

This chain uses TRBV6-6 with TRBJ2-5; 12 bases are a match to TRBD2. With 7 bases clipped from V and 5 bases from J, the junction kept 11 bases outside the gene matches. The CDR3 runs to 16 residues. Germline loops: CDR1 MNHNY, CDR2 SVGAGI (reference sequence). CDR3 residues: CASIPSSGGAGETQYF. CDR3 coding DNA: TGTGCCAGCATCCCTTCTAGCGGGGGGGCCGGGGAGACCCAGTACTTC.

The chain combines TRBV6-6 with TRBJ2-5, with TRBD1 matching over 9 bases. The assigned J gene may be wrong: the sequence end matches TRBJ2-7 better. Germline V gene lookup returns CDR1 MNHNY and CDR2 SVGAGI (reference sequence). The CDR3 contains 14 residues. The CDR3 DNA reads TGTGCCAGCAGGACCGGGACAGGGAGCTACGAGCAGTACTTC. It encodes CASRTGTGSYEQYF.

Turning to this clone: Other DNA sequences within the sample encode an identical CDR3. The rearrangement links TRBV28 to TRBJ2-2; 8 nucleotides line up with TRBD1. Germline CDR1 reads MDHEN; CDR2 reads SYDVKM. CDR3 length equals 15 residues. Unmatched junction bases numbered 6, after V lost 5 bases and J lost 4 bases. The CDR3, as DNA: TGTGCCAGCAGTGGGCAGGGGGCGGGCACCGGGGAGCTGTTTTTT. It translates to CASSGQGAGTGELFF. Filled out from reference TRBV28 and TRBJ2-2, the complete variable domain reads DVKVTQSSRYLVKRTGEKVFLECVQDMDHENMFWYRQDPGLGLRLIYFSYDVKMKEKGDIPEGYSVSREKKERFSLILESASTNQTSMYLCASSGQGAGTGELFFGEGSRLTVL.

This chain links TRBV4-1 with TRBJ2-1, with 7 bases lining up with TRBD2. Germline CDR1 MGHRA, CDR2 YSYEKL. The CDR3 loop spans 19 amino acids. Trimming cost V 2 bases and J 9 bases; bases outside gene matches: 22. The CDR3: CASSQIPVLRGVSMREQFF. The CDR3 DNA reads TGCGCCAGCAGCCAAATTCCGGTCCTCCGGGGGGTAAGTATGCGTGAGCAGTTCTTC.

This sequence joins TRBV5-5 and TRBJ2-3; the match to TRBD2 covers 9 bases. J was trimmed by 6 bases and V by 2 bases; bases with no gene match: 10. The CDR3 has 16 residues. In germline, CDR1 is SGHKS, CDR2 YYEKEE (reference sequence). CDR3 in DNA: TGTGCCAGCAGCTTCTCCCTTAGCGGGAGTAGGGATACGCAGTATTTT. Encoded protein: CASSFSLSGSRDTQYF.

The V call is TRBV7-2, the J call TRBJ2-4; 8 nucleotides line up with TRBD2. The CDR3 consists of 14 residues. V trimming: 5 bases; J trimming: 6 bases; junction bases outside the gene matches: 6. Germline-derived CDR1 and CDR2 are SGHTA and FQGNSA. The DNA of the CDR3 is TGTGCCAGCAGCCAGCCCCTAGCGGGAAACATTCAGTACTTC. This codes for CASSQPLAGNIQYF.

In DNA, the CDR3 is TGCGCCAGCAGCAAGGACAGGCCTCCTGGTGAAAAACTGTTTTTT. It encodes CASSKDRPPGEKLFF. The chain joins TRBV5-1 to TRBJ1-4; TRBD1 aligns across 7 bases. Germline-derived CDR1 and CDR2 are SGHRS and YFSETQ. The CDR3 length is 15 residues. J gave up 7 bases and V 4 bases, and 10 bases lay outside the gene matches.

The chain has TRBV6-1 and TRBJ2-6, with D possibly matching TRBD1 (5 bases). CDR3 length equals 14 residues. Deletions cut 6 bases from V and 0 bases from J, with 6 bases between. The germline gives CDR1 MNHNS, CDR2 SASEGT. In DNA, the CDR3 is TGTGCCAGCAGGGACAACTCTGGGGCCAACGTCCTGACTTTC. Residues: CASRDNSGANVLTF.

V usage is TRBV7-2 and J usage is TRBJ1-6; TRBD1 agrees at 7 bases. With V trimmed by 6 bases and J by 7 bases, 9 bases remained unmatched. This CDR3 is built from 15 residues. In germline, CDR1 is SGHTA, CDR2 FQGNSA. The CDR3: CASRRSGTVNSPLHF. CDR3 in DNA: TGTGCCAGCAGGCGCTCCGGGACAGTCAATTCACCCCTCCACTTT.

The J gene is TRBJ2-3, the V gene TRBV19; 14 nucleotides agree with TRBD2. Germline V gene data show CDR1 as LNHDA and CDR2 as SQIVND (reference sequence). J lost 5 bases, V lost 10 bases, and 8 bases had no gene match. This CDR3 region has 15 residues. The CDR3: CAMEGTSGRVDTQYF. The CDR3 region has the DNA TGTGCCATGGAAGGGACTAGCGGGAGAGTAGATACGCAGTATTTT.

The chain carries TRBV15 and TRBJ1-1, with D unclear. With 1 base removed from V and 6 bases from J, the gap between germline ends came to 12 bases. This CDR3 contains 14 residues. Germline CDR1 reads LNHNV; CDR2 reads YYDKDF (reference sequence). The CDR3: CATSRGGGRAEAFF. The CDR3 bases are TGTGCCACCAGCAGAGGGGGAGGGAGGGCTGAAGCTTTCTTT.

CDR3 DNA sequence: TGTGCCAGCAGCCTCAGGGGTTGGACTAATGAAAAACTGTTTTTT. This codes for CASSLRGWTNEKLFF. The J gene is TRBJ1-4, the V gene TRBV11-2, with D perhaps matching TRBD1 (6 bases). CDR1 is SGHAT and CDR2 is FQNNGV in the germline V gene. V gave up 5 bases and J gave up 2 bases, with 12 bases separating them. The length of the CDR3 is 15 residues.

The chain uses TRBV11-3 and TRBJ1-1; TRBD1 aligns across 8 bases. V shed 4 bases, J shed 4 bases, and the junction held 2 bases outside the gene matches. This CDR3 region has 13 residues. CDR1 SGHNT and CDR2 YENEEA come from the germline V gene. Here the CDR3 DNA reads TGTGCCAGCAGCTCGACAGGGGTCACTGAAGCTTTCTTT. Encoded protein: CASSSTGVTEAFF.

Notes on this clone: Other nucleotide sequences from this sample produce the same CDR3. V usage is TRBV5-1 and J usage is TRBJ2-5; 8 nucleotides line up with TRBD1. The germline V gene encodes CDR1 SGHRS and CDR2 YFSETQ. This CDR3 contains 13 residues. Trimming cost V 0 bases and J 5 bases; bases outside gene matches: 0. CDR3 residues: CASSLGQGETQYF. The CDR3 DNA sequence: TGCGCCAGCAGCTTGGGACAGGGGGAGACCCAGTACTTC.

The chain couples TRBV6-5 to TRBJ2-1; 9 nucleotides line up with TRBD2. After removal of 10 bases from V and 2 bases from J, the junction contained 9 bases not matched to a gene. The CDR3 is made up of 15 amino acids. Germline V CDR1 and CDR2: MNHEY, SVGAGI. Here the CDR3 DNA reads TGTGCCACCCCGGGCGGGGGGGCGGCCTACAATGAGCAGTTCTTC. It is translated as CATPGGGAAYNEQFF.

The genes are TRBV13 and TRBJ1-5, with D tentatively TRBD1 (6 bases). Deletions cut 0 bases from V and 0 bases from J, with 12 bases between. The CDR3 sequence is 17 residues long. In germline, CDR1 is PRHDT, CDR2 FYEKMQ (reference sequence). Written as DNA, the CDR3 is TGTGCCAGCAGCTTAGGAGGGGGTCGGCCTAGCAATCAGCCCCAGCATTTT. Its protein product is CASSLGGGRPSNQPQHF.